The 15 T cell receptor beta chains below all came from one sample that was sequenced in a study of blood T cell repertoires in COVID-19. The assay was immunoSEQ multiplex PCR, and TCRdb's table has in-frame clones only and misses some. The repertoire holds fewer than 90,000 clones, with roughly 70% as singletons. Sequenced sample: peripheral blood. All receptors come from a woman of 80 years or more with acute or convalescent COVID-19.

This clone was found once. The rearrangement uses TRBV6-2 or TRBV6-3 and TRBJ2-7; 7 bases agree with TRBD1. The J segment lost 3 bases and the V segment lost 4 bases, leaving 6 bases of the junction unmatched. The germline CDR1 and CDR2 sequences are MNHEY and SVGEGT. The CDR3 length is 14 residues. CDR3 in DNA: TGTGCCAGCAGTTCACAGGGGTCGATCTACGAGCAGTACTTC. Protein: CASSSQGSIYEQYF.

This clone was counted between two and nine times. The chain carries TRBV6-2 or TRBV6-3 and TRBJ1-5, with TRBD1 matching over 7 bases. The CDR3 is 16 residues long. V shed 3 bases and J 3 bases; nucleotides not matched to a gene: 8. Germline CDR1 is MNHEY and CDR2 is SVGEGT. CDR3 sequence (DNA): TGTGCCAGCAGTTATAGGAAGACAGGGATCAATCAGCCCCAGCATTTT. Amino acid sequence: CASSYRKTGINQPQHF.

This chain joins TRBV18 and TRBJ1-1, with 11 bases identical to TRBD1. The CDR3 consists of 17 residues. Looked up from germline, CDR1 is KGHSH and CDR2 is LQKENI. The V and J ends lost 2 bases and 4 bases, in that order; junction bases with no gene match: 9. CDR3 DNA sequence: TGTGCCAGCTCACCAATTGGACAGGGGGCGCAGGGCACTGAAGCTTTCTTT. This codes for CASSPIGQGAQGTEAFF.

This rearrangement joins TRBV10-1 to TRBJ1-1, with 7 bases matching TRBD1. Trimming took 10 bases from V and 4 from J; bases not matched to a gene: 18. The CDR3 contains 16 residues. Germline CDR1 is WNHNN and CDR2 is SYGVQD (reference sequence). CDR3 loop: CATPRQGSGPVTEAFF. CDR3 nucleotide sequence: TGCGCCACCCCACGACAGGGATCGGGGCCGGTCACTGAAGCTTTCTTT.

The V and J genes are TRBV6-5 and TRBJ2-5, with 7 positions matching TRBD1. Trimming removed 6 bases from V and 5 bases from J; junction bases left unmatched: 9. The CDR3 sequence is 14 residues long. Germline V lookup: CDR1 MNHEY, CDR2 SVGAGI. This CDR3 is CASRDPGQPETQYF. The DNA for the CDR3 is TGTGCCAGCAGGGACCCGGGACAGCCCGAGACCCAGTACTTC.

The chain combines TRBV5-1 with TRBJ2-1, with 9 bases aligning to TRBD1. The CDR3 loop spans 14 amino acids. The trim removed 4 bases at V and 4 bases at J, leaving 3 bases unmatched. CDR1 is SGHRS and CDR2 is YFSETQ in the germline V gene. This chain's CDR3 is CASSGDREYNEQFF. DNA for the CDR3: TGCGCCAGCAGCGGGGACAGGGAATACAATGAGCAGTTCTTC.

V is TRBV11-2 and J is TRBJ1-5; no clear D. Between the trimmed V and J ends, which lost 1 base and 4 bases, there was a span of 5 bases. This CDR3 is built from 13 residues. Germline V lookup: CDR1 SGHAT, CDR2 FQNNGV. Here the CDR3 reads CASSLGSNQPQHF. The CDR3 DNA is TGTGCCAGCAGCTTAGGCAGTAATCAGCCCCAGCATTTT.

The chain couples TRBV28 to TRBJ1-1; D is ambiguous. The germline CDR1 and CDR2 sequences are MDHEN and SYDVKM. With 6 bases removed from V and 0 bases from J, the gap between germline ends came to 17 bases. This CDR3 is 16 amino acids long. Here the CDR3 DNA reads TGTGCCAGCAGCCGAGTCGGCGGGTTGGTGAACACTGAAGCTTTCTTT. It is translated as CASSRVGGLVNTEAFF.

The chain uses TRBV4-2 and TRBJ2-3; TRBD2 aligns across 9 bases. The CDR3 runs 18 residues. Germline CDR1 and CDR2: LGHNA and YNFKEQ. With 3 bases clipped from V and 2 bases from J, the junction kept 12 bases outside the gene matches. The CDR3 coding sequence is TGTGCCAGCAGCCAGGGCGTGGGGAGCGGGGGGACCACAGATACGCAGTATTTT. Protein product: CASSQGVGSGGTTDTQYF.

J is TRBJ1-1 and V is TRBV4-3; no clear D gene. The CDR3 is 13 residues long. V was clipped by 3 bases and J by 3 bases, with 8 bases between them. Germline CDR1 LGHNA, CDR2 YSLEER. The CDR3 region has the DNA TGCGCCAGCAGCCACCGGAGGGACACTGAAGCTTTCTTT. Its translation is CASSHRRDTEAFF.

The J gene is TRBJ1-1, the V gene TRBV19, with 8 bases fitting TRBD1. Germline V gene data show CDR1 as LNHDA and CDR2 as SQIVND (reference sequence). V was clipped by 9 bases and J by 1 base; unmatched bases: 1. The CDR3 has 12 residues. The CDR3 region is CASGTGNTEAFF. The CDR3 DNA follows: TGTGCCAGCGGGACAGGGAACACTGAAGCTTTCTTT.

The V call is TRBV18, the J call TRBJ1-1; D is possibly TRBD1 (5 bases). Looked up from germline, CDR1 is KGHSH and CDR2 is LQKENI. Trimming stripped 3 bases from V and 10 bases from J, with 12 bases between. The CDR3 has 12 residues. This CDR3 reads CASSPAGGGAFF. Here the CDR3 DNA reads TGTGCCAGCTCACCCGCCGGCGGGGGAGCTTTCTTT.

This clone came up a few times. The CDR3 nucleotides are TGTGCCAGCAGCAAACACCCTGCTCTTGGAAACACCATATATTTT. Translation gives CASSKHPALGNTIYF. This chain links TRBV6-2 or TRBV6-3 with TRBJ1-3; D gene ambiguous. CDR3 length: 15 amino acids. V was trimmed by 6 bases and J by 3 bases, leaving 15 bases between them. Germline-derived CDR1 and CDR2 are MNHEY and SVGEGT.

The genes are TRBV7-2 and TRBJ2-3; TRBD2 agrees at 9 bases. Germline-derived CDR1 and CDR2 are SGHTA and FQGNSA. The V and J ends lost 1 base and 4 bases, in that order; junction bases with no gene match: 9. This CDR3 contains 17 residues. The CDR3 region has the DNA TGTGCCAGCAGCTTAGTAGTCCTAGCGGGGAACCCAGATACGCAGTATTTT. Translated, it gives CASSLVVLAGNPDTQYF. Full variable domain (outside the CDR3, taken from reference TRBV7-2 and TRBJ2-3): GAGVSQSPSNKVTEKGKDVELRCDPISGHTALYWYRQSLGQGLEFLIYFQGNSAPDKSGLPSDRFSAERTGGSVSTLTIQRTQQEDSAVYLCASSLVVLAGNPDTQYFGPGTRLTVL.

The CDR3 sequence is CSVGKGTGGVYGYTF. The CDR3, as DNA: TGCAGCGTTGGAAAGGGGACAGGGGGAGTTTATGGCTACACCTTC. The chain joins TRBV29-1 to TRBJ1-2; 11 bases agree with TRBD1. The V gene end was trimmed by 4 bases and the J gene end by 5 bases; junction bases not matched to a gene: 9. This CDR3 has 15 residues. Germline lookup yields CDR1 SQVTM and CDR2 ANQGSEA.